This TCR beta chain is drawn from a study of blood T cell repertoires in COVID-19. Study-wide background: Sources were T cells, B-cell-depleted T cells, or PBMCs; the material itself was cDNA or gDNA.

Methods used by the authors: Reference gene primer amplification gave estimated nucleated cell counts. Sequencing used immunoSEQ multiplex PCR; TCRdb keeps in-frame clones, though not all of them. That table supplies the V and J calls and clone size; D and trimming were determined from the DNA. This table has 150,000 to 200,000 clones, 87% appearing once. The V gene's germline CDR1 is MDHEN and CDR2 SYDVKM. Deletions cut 7 bases from V and 1 base from J, with 19 bases between. The CDR3 extends over 16 amino acids. The chain employs TRBV28 and TRBJ1-2; D might be TRBD1 (6 bases). The origin of this receptor is a woman aged 70 to 79 with COVID-19, enrolled during active disease. Material: peripheral blood. The CDR3, as DNA: TGTGCCAGCATAGTGCAGCAGGGGAGGGGTAACTATGGCTACACCTTC. It translates to CASIVQQGRGNYGYTF.